Listed below are T cell receptor beta chains from one sample, sequenced in a study of blood T cell repertoires in COVID-19. Using immunoSEQ multiplex PCR, the repertoire was profiled, and TCRdb retains in-frame clones only, with some absent. The sample records about 41,000 clones, over 75% being singletons. The specimen sequenced was peripheral blood. The receptors were sampled from a woman aged 80 or over with acute or convalescent COVID-19. CDR3s include the opening cysteine and the closing phenylalanine or tryptophan.

TRBJ2-2,TRBV6-1,CASSERGRLTGELFF
TRBJ2-2,TRBV9,CASSPPGGYTGELFF
TRBJ1-2,TRBV5-6,CASSLASVTGYTF
TRBJ1-2,TRBV7-9,CASSLGGNYGYTF
TRBJ2-2,TRBV5-1,CASSLIGTRNTGELFF
TRBJ1-1,TRBV29-1,CSGLDRGHGAFF
TRBJ1-2,TRBV7-8,CASSTRDTINYGYTF
TRBJ2-5,TRBV3-1/TRBV3-2,CASSLGGLSQETQYF
TRBJ1-5,TRBV30,CAWSTTVPNQPQHF
TRBJ1-1,TRBV16,CASKRDTEAFF
TRBJ2-7,TRBV7-8,CASSSRDRGLGEQYF
TRBJ1-5,TRBV21-1,CASSAGQVGNQPQHF
TRBJ2-6,TRBV27,CASSPRGGRSGANVLTF
TRBJ2-1,TRBV7-2,CASSDRHGPWEQFF
TRBJ1-6,TRBV4-1,CASSQAGTREVSPLHF
TRBJ1-5,TRBV5-1,CASSLGTENQPQHF
TRBJ2-3,TRBV4-2,CASSQAPGSGDTQYF
TRBJ2-5,TRBV19,CASSRDIQETQYF
TRBJ1-4,TRBV29-1,CSVVVNTDSEKLFF
TRBJ1-5,TRBV10-2,CASSESEAPQHF
TRBJ2-7,TRBV7-9,CASQAHGGTVGEQYF
TRBJ2-7,TRBV7-2,CASSALRSPDEQYF
TRBJ1-5,TRBV23-1,CASSQPLEKGRGQPQHF
TRBJ1-2,TRBV5-1,CASSERQGLGYGYTF
TRBJ1-5,TRBV28,CASSLRTGGHQPQHF
TRBJ1-2,TRBV18,CASSPPEGIYGYTF
TRBJ2-1,TRBV24-1,CATSGTSGRWNEQFF
TRBJ2-1,TRBV6-2/TRBV6-3,CASSWSGGPYNEQFF
TRBJ2-1,TRBV3-1/TRBV3-2,CASSQDRSSGRNEQFF
TRBJ1-1,TRBV4-3,CASSQGVANTEAFF
TRBJ1-1,TRBV7-2,CASSLAQGWDTEAFF
TRBJ1-2,TRBV5-1,CASSSPDRAGGYTF
TRBJ1-1,TRBV11-3,CASSRQRNTEAFF
TRBJ1-1,TRBV18,CASSPRQGWDTEAFF
TRBJ1-1,TRBV5-6,CASSLGGRGSMSEAFF
TRBJ2-1,TRBV5-6,CASSRRLNEQFF
TRBJ2-7,TRBV11-1,CASSLRQGAPEQYF
TRBJ1-5,TRBV6-2/TRBV6-3,CASSYGQGGSNQPQHF
TRBJ1-4,TRBV4-1,CASSQAVPNEKLFF
TRBJ1-1,TRBV30,CAWSAQSTEAFF
TRBJ1-6,TRBV2,CASSDRGSYNSPLHF
TRBJ1-4,TRBV9,CASSVLGQEGIEKLFF
TRBJ1-1,TRBV2,CASSAQSGRNTEAFF
TRBJ1-5,TRBV2,CASSQSRGSNQPQHF
TRBJ1-6,TRBV7-2,CASSLSADSNSPLHF
TRBJ1-4,TRBV5-6,CASSPALDRGGEKLFF
TRBJ1-6,TRBV4-1,CASSSPYRSSPLHF
TRBJ2-1,TRBV7-9,CASSSVSYNEQFF
TRBJ2-5,TRBV5-1,CASSFKGWETQYF
TRBJ2-5,TRBV2,CASSYSGGSVETQYF